The T cell receptor (beta chain) described here comes from a study of T cells in Graves' hyperthyroidism and ophthalmopathy. Amplified TCR beta CDR3 regions derived from RNA transcripts. During a first-round RT-PCR of the TCR CDR3, the HTBI primer set was used. Via MiXCR, TCRdb re-called the multiplex PCR reads, giving one row per CDR3 protein. Of hundreds of thousands of distinct CDR3 sequences listed, about 15% were seen once; the top ten hold roughly 10%. This clonotype has a handful of counts. Subjects aged 18 to 65 presented with newly diagnosed hyperthyroidism of less than 2 months' duration. This sequence was found in a woman between 18 and 29 years old with Graves' hyperthyroidism. Sequencing input: blood.

The CDR3 DNA reads TGTGCCAGCAGCCCTTCCCCATGGCGGGCGAACACCGGGGAGCTGTTTTTT. This sequence encodes CASSPSPWRANTGELFF. The chain carries TRBV28 and TRBJ2-2, with a possible D match to TRBD2 (5 bases). This CDR3 is built from 17 residues. Germline CDR1 and CDR2: MDHEN and SYDVKM. V was clipped by 6 bases and J by 0 bases, with 17 bases between them.